Sequencing of this T cell receptor (beta chain) was carried out in a study of blood T cell repertoires in COVID-19. For the study at large: The study drew acute and convalescent COVID-19 samples from the United States, Italy and Spain. T cells, B-cell-depleted T cells, or PBMCs supplied cDNA or gDNA.

The CDR3 extends over 16 amino acids. Per the germline V gene, CDR1 is SGHDN and CDR2 is FVKESK. The V and J ends lost 1 base and 0 bases respectively, with 9 bases between them. Original methodology: Nucleated cell number was recorded as an estimate derived from reference gene primer amplification. Measured with immunoSEQ multiplex PCR; TCRdb has only the in-frame clones, and not every one. V, J and clone size are taken as reported in that table, and D and trimming were inferred from the DNA itself. The sample carries 180,000 or so clones, roughly 81% recorded once. The sequence was obtained from a man aged 40-49 years who had recovered from COVID-19. The specimen was peripheral blood. J is TRBJ1-4 and V is TRBV14; perhaps TRBD1 as D (6 bases). The CDR3 sequence is CASSQATGSTNEKLFF. The CDR3 DNA is TGTGCCAGCAGCCAAGCTACAGGGTCAACTAATGAAAAACTGTTTTTT.